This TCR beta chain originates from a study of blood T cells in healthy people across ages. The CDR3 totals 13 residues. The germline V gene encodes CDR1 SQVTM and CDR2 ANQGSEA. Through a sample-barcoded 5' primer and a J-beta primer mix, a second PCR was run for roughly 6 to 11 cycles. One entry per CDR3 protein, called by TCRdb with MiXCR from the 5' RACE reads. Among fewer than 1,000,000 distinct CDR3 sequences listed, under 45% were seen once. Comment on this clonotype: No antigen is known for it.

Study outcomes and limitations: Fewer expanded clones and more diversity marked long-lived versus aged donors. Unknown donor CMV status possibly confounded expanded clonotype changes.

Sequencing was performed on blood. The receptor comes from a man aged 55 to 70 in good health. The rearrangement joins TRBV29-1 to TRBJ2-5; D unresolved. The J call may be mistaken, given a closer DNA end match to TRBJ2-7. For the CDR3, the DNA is TGCAGCGTTGGGAAGGGTAGGGCCTACGAGCAGTACTTC. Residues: CSVGKGRAYEQYF.